In this sample, the clone carrying this TCR beta chain turned up many times. The data derive from a study of Graves' ophthalmopathy and Graves' hyperthyroidism. Investigators amplified TCR beta CDR3 regions from RNA transcripts. A first-round RT-PCR used HTBI primers, followed by a second-round multiplex PCR. One entry per CDR3 protein, called by TCRdb with MiXCR from the multiplex PCR reads. The sample holds 350,000 to 400,000 distinct CDR3 sequences, approximately 16% seen once. The V gene's germline CDR1 is MNHNS and CDR2 SASEGT. The CDR3 length is 14 residues. Deletions cut 3 bases from V and 4 bases from J, with 13 bases between.

Sequencing used peripheral blood. The sequence was collected from a woman between 18 and 29 years old with Graves' ophthalmopathy. V is TRBV6-1 and J is TRBJ2-7; possible D gene TRBD1, 7 bases. CDR3 DNA: TGTGCCAGCAGTGAGGGGACAGCGGGTTACGAGCAGTACTTC. This sequence encodes CASSEGTAGYEQYF.